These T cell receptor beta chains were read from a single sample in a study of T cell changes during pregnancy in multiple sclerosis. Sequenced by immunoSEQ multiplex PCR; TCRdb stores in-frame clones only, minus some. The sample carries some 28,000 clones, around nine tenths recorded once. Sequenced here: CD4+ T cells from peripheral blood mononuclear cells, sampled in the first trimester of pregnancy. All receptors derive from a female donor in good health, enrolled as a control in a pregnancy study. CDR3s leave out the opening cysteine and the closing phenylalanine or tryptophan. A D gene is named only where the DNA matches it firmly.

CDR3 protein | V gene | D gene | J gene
ASSPGRGTGANVLT | TRBV7-2 | - | TRBJ2-6
ATSRDLGGYNEQF | TRBV15 | - | TRBJ2-1
ASSEYSPRPGELF | TRBV25-1 | - | TRBJ2-2
ASSQPGTGDGNTIY | TRBV28 | TRBD1 | TRBJ1-3
ASSSGLLAGSYNEQF | TRBV7-6 | TRBD2 | TRBJ2-1
ASSVQGAKNTGELF | TRBV2 | - | TRBJ2-2
ASSESTGAKNIQY | TRBV10-2 | - | TRBJ2-4
AGGSGLTYEQY | TRBV2 | - | TRBJ2-7
ASSEPRTGVDEQY | TRBV10-1 | TRBD1 | TRBJ2-7
ATKPGLAGSDEQF | TRBV18 | TRBD2 | TRBJ2-1
ASSPHRGRLDTEAF | TRBV14 | TRBD1 | TRBJ1-1
ASSFGGGPSKGHEQY | TRBV5-1 | - | TRBJ2-7
ASSLGGGEQY | TRBV7-8 | - | TRBJ2-7
SGSLAGRTDTQY | TRBV29-1 | TRBD2 | TRBJ2-3
ASSRQSFSGNTIY | TRBV28 | - | TRBJ1-3